Listed below are T cell receptor beta chains from one sample, sequenced in a study of T-cell memory formation after mild COVID-19. TCRdb ran MiXCR on the 5' RACE reads and lists one entry per CDR3 protein. The table records 250,000 to 300,000 distinct CDR3 sequences, roughly 16% of them present only once. The sequenced sample consisted of PBMCs or a T cell subset sorted from them (not recorded which). All receptors derive from a man aged 18 to 35 who had mild COVID-19 (a few samples of this study predate the infection). Cell type and time point are not known. The CDR3 runs from the conserved cysteine through the conserved F or W. D genes are given only for firm matches.

>.|TRBV12-3/TRBV12-4|14|TRBJ2-5
CASRPPGGRETQYF
>TRBD2|TRBV5-1|17|TRBJ2-2
CASSTETSGHFTGELFF
>.|TRBV9|13|TRBJ1-1
CASSGNQNTEAFF
>.|TRBV4-3|17|TRBJ2-3
CASSQEGAGTHTDTQYF
>TRBD2|TRBV7-2|17|TRBJ2-5
CASSLGSSGGALGTQYF
>.|TRBV27|14|TRBJ1-1
CASSLLQGGTEAFF
>.|TRBV24-1|15|TRBJ2-3
CATSDFADWEDTQYF
>.|TRBV12-3/TRBV12-4|12|TRBJ1-1
CASNAFLTEAFF
>TRBD1|TRBV12-3/TRBV12-4|14|TRBJ2-5
CASSLEGAQETQYF
>.|TRBV11-2|14|TRBJ2-2
CASSSVFNPGELFF
>.|TRBV5-1|14|TRBJ2-1
CASSLEVGPNEQFF
>TRBD2|TRBV4-1|18|TRBJ2-7
CASSQDSQAGGLSYEQYF
>TRBD2|TRBV10-3|14|TRBJ2-5
CAIRAGGKQETQYF
>TRBD2|TRBV7-6|17|TRBJ2-3
CASSPILGTSGSDTQYF
>.|TRBV6-5|10|TRBJ2-3
CASSYLKQYF
>TRBD1|TRBV5-1|16|TRBJ1-6
CASSLQGPGGNSPLHF
>.|TRBV5-1|14|TRBJ2-7
CASSEGPSRSEQYF
>.|TRBV18|15|TRBJ2-1
CASSPNGGAGDEQFF
>.|TRBV27|13|TRBJ1-4
CASSPRTNEKLFF
>TRBD2|TRBV7-2|14|TRBJ2-5
CASSEGLAEGTQYF
>.|TRBV5-1|15|TRBJ1-6
CASKIDGGNNSPLHF
>.|TRBV3-1|15|TRBJ1-5
CASSQDEGLQQPQHF